This TCR beta chain was sequenced in a study of identical twins. TCRdb itself ran the 5' RACE reads through MiXCR, one entry per CDR3 protein. The table records 1,800,000 or so distinct CDR3 sequences, 32% of them present only once. With 3 bases clipped from V and 0 bases from J, the junction kept 10 bases outside the gene matches. Germline-derived CDR1 and CDR2 are SQVTM and ANQGSEA. The CDR3 is 17 residues long. Comment on this clonotype: Its matching antigen is unknown.

Findings of the study overall: Invariant MAIT and iNKT cells may have partly biased zero-insertion analyses. Conclusions were drawn cross-sectionally by statistical analysis, without following the same donors. Out-of-frame alpha sequences shared by twins were enriched for low generation probability.

This receptor was identified in a newborn girl in good health. The sequenced sample was cord blood. The chain couples TRBV29-1 to TRBJ2-2; 7 bases are shared with TRBD2. For the CDR3, the DNA is TGCAGCGTTGACCCGGTAGGAGCGGGGACGAACACCGGGGAGCTGTTTTTT. Translation: CSVDPVGAGTNTGELFF.